Each of the 20 T cell receptor beta chains below was sequenced from the same sample in a study of T cell responses to AZD1222 COVID-19 vaccine. The method was immunoSEQ multiplex PCR; TCRdb's version includes in-frame clones alone and lacks a portion of them. The sample holds about 61,000 clones, roughly four fifths seen once. Sample: peripheral blood, taken 28 days after the second AZD1222 dose. The source of these receptors is an adult who received the AZD1222 COVID-19 vaccine.

The chain is built from TRBV5-1 and TRBJ1-1, with 7 nucleotides matching TRBD1. The CDR3 extends over 14 amino acids. From germline, CDR1 is SGHRS and CDR2 YFSETQ. V dropped 8 bases and J dropped 6; count of bases not matched to a gene: 13. DNA of the CDR3: TGCGCCAGTCATGAGGGGGCGAGGGGCGCTGAAGCTTTCTTT. Translation: CASHEGARGAEAFF.

The DNA of the CDR3 is TGTGCCAGCAGCGTAGACGGCACTGAAGCTTTCTTT. It is translated as CASSVDGTEAFF. This chain uses TRBV2 with TRBJ1-1; no definite D call. This CDR3 is 12 amino acids long. V lost 6 bases to trimming and J lost 4 bases, with 9 bases between them. Germline V gene data show CDR1 as SNHLY and CDR2 as FYNNEI.

The chain joins TRBV27 to TRBJ2-5, with TRBD2 matching over 8 bases. This CDR3 has 15 amino acids. The V gene's germline CDR1 is MNHEY and CDR2 SMNVEV (reference sequence). Germline trimming cut 4 bases from V and 1 base from J; bases unmatched to any gene: 5. The DNA for the CDR3 is TGTGCCAGCAGTTCACCGGGAGGGATCCAAGAGACCCAGTACTTC. This codes for CASSSPGGIQETQYF.

The V call is TRBV6-2 or TRBV6-3, the J call TRBJ2-1; 8 bases agree with TRBD2. The CDR3 is 16 amino acids. Per germline, CDR1 MNHEY and CDR2 SVGEGT. V shed 7 bases and J 4 bases; nucleotides not matched to a gene: 12. Written as DNA, the CDR3 is TGTGCCAGCACCCCCCGATTAGCGGGACCATACAATGAGCAGTTCTTC. As protein: CASTPRLAGPYNEQFF.

V and J are TRBV7-2 and TRBJ2-2; no clear D gene. Looked up from germline, CDR1 is SGHTA and CDR2 is FQGNSA. This CDR3 region has 11 residues. Trimming shortened V by 5 bases and J by 10 bases, and 8 bases separated the two germline ends. CDR3 residues: CASSPGEELFF. The DNA of the CDR3 is TGTGCCAGCAGCCCAGGTGAGGAGCTGTTTTTT.

The V call is TRBV11-2, the J call TRBJ2-6; the D is unclear. This CDR3 comprises 19 residues. The V end lost 0 bases, the J end lost 0 bases, and 15 bases lay between the germline ends. Germline V CDR1 and CDR2: SGHAT, FQNNGV. The chain's CDR3 is CASSLDLVGRSSGANVLTF. As DNA, the CDR3 is TGTGCCAGCAGCTTAGATCTCGTGGGCAGAAGCTCTGGGGCCAACGTCCTGACTTTC.

Only one count was recorded for this clone. The chain recombines TRBV7-9 with TRBJ1-4; D remains unclear. Germline V gene sequence: CDR1 SEHNR, CDR2 FQNEAQ (reference sequence). V was shortened by 10 bases and J by 4 bases, with 25 bases between the two germline ends. The CDR3 extends over 17 amino acids. The CDR3 DNA reads TGTGCCACCTCAATAGCGGCGGCAGGCAGACGTAATGAAAAACTGTTTTTT. It is translated as CATSIAAAGRRNEKLFF.

The rearrangement links TRBV9 to TRBJ1-3, with TRBD1 matching 7 bases. The junction had 12 bases not matched to a gene; V was cut back by 3 bases and J by 6 bases. The CDR3 spans 16 residues. CDR1 is SGDLS, CDR2 YYNGEE, per germline. The chain's CDR3 is CASSARQGGWENTIYF. The CDR3 nucleotides read TGTGCCAGCAGCGCCCGACAGGGCGGGTGGGAAAACACCATATATTTT.

V and J are TRBV7-9 and TRBJ1-1; D ambiguous. Germline V gives CDR1 SEHNR, CDR2 FQNEAQ (reference sequence). Trimming took 11 bases from V and 2 from J, leaving 18 bases between them. This CDR3 comprises 14 residues. The CDR3 sequence is CAGARWEVNTEAFF. The DNA for the CDR3 is TGTGCCGGAGCTCGTTGGGAAGTTAACACTGAAGCTTTCTTT.

This clone has a handful of counts. The rearrangement joins TRBV27 to TRBJ1-3; D is unresolved. The CDR3 runs to 15 residues. Germline lookup yields CDR1 MNHEY and CDR2 SMNVEV (reference sequence). V was pared by 0 bases and J by 3 bases, with 9 bases between. For the CDR3, the DNA is TGTGCCAGCAGTTTATCCACACGGGGTGGAAACACCATATATTTT. Translation gives CASSLSTRGGNTIYF.

CDR3 protein: CASSPRTGYGTEAFF. CDR3 sequence (DNA): TGTGCCAGCAGTCCGAGGACAGGGTACGGCACTGAAGCTTTCTTT. The chain uses TRBV28 and TRBJ1-1, with 8 nucleotides matching TRBD1. V lost 5 bases and J lost 4; bases outside the gene matches: 9. This CDR3 is built from 15 residues. The germline CDR1 and CDR2 sequences are MDHEN and SYDVKM.

The chain joins TRBV28 to TRBJ1-1; 8 nucleotides align to TRBD1. The CDR3 loop spans 16 amino acids. With V trimmed by 5 bases and J by 4 bases, 12 bases remained unmatched. Germline CDR1 reads MDHEN; CDR2 reads SYDVKM. CDR3: CASSGDRGPRGTEAFF. CDR3 bases: TGTGCCAGCAGTGGCGACAGGGGTCCCCGGGGCACTGAAGCTTTCTTT.

This sequence joins TRBV6-6 and TRBJ2-7, with TRBD1 identical over 10 bases. The germline V gene encodes CDR1 MNHNY and CDR2 SVGAGI (reference sequence). V gave up 7 bases and J gave up 4 bases; unmatched junction bases: 10. CDR3 size: 15 residues. The CDR3 here is CASTPTGGVLYEQYF. In nucleotides, the CDR3 is TGTGCCAGCACCCCGACAGGGGGCGTCTTGTACGAGCAGTACTTC.

This clone was counted once. The J gene is TRBJ2-5, the V gene TRBV7-8; no clear D gene. From germline, CDR1 is SGHVS and CDR2 FQNEAQ. The germline V and J ends were trimmed by 5 bases and 7 bases, with 11 bases remaining between them. This CDR3 has 12 amino acids. Here the CDR3 reads CASSPGRSTQYF. CDR3 nucleotides: TGTGCCAGCAGCCCGGGCCGGTCGACCCAGTACTTC. Full variable domain (rest looked up from reference TRBV7-8 and TRBJ2-5): GAGVSQSPRYKVAKRGQDVALRCDPISGHVSLFWYQQALGQGPEFLTYFQNEAQLDKSGLPSDRFFAERPEGSVSTLKIQRTQQEDSAVYLCASSPGRSTQYFGPGTRLLVL.

The V gene is TRBV19, the J gene TRBJ2-1, with TRBD2 identical over 11 bases. CDR1 and CDR2 (germline): LNHDA, SQIVND (reference sequence). CDR3 size: 16 residues. V shed 5 bases and J 8 bases; nucleotides not matched to a gene: 11. CDR3 sequence: CASSGIAGGPRYEQFF. The DNA of the CDR3 is TGTGCCAGTAGTGGAATAGCGGGAGGGCCCAGGTATGAGCAGTTCTTC.

The chain employs TRBV27 and TRBJ2-3; 14 nucleotides line up with TRBD2. Germline CDR1 reads MNHEY; CDR2 reads SMNVEV (reference sequence). J was trimmed by 6 bases and V by 2 bases; bases with no gene match: 1. The CDR3 covers 15 residues. The chain's CDR3 is CASSLRTSGRDTQYF. Written as DNA, the CDR3 is TGTGCCAGCAGTTTACGGACTAGCGGGAGGGATACGCAGTATTTT.

This clone was observed once. The chain recombines TRBV6-5 with TRBJ1-2, with D perhaps matching TRBD1 (5 bases). From germline, CDR1 is MNHEY and CDR2 SVGAGI. The CDR3 spans 13 residues. V was clipped by 6 bases and J by 4 bases, with 12 bases between them. The CDR3 loop reads CASSLRGSYGYTF. CDR3 bases: TGTGCCAGCAGCCTAAGGGGCTCCTATGGCTACACCTTC.

The chain joins TRBV30 to TRBJ2-1; 8 bases are a match to TRBD2. The trim removed 3 bases at V and 8 bases at J, leaving 9 bases unmatched. This CDR3 contains 14 residues. CDR1 GTSNPN and CDR2 SVGIG come from the germline V gene (reference sequence). The CDR3 DNA sequence: TGTGCCTGGAGACCCAGCGGGAGCGGCCATGAGCAGTTCTTC. Translated, it gives CAWRPSGSGHEQFF.

This clone was recorded only once. Here the CDR3 reads CASRQGLQPQHF. The CDR3 DNA reads TGTGCCAGCAGGCAGGGCCTACAGCCCCAGCATTTT. This sequence joins TRBV28 and TRBJ1-5; tentative D call: TRBD1 (5 bases). This CDR3 has 12 amino acids. Germline loops: CDR1 MDHEN, CDR2 SYDVKM. Trimming removed 6 bases at V and 7 bases at J, with 10 bases between.

The chain recombines TRBV5-4 with TRBJ2-3; D is tentatively TRBD1 or TRBD2 (5 bases each). V was pared by 6 bases and J by 0 bases, with 17 bases between. The CDR3 covers 16 residues. The germline CDR1 and CDR2 sequences are SGHNT and YYREEE (reference sequence). The CDR3 loop is CASTVGRGASTDTQYF. CDR3 bases: TGTGCCAGCACCGTGGGAAGGGGAGCTAGCACAGATACGCAGTATTTT. Based on the CDR3 plus reference TRBV5-4 and TRBJ2-3, the full variable domain is ETGVTQSPTHLIKTRGQQVTLRCSSQSGHNTVSWYQQALGQGPQFIFQYYREEENGRGNFPPRFSGLQFPNYSSELNVNALELDDSALYLCASTVGRGASTDTQYFGPGTRLTVL.